This T cell receptor beta chain was retrieved from a study of T cells in Graves' hyperthyroidism and ophthalmopathy. From RNA transcripts, TCR beta CDR3 regions were amplified. HTBI primers were used for first-round RT-PCR of the TCR CDR3. TCRdb used MiXCR to reprocess the multiplex PCR reads, holding one entry per CDR3 protein. The repertoire consists of a few hundred thousand distinct CDR3 sequences, with about 14% occurring once and the leading ten covering roughly 13%. The CDR3 has 14 residues. Trimming stripped 6 bases from V and 6 bases from J, with 15 bases between. This clonotype has ten or more counts.

The V call is TRBV12-3 or TRBV12-4, the J call TRBJ1-5; no clear D gene. The sequenced material came from blood. The clonotype was recovered from a woman aged 40 to 55 with Graves' hyperthyroidism that later progressed to Graves' ophthalmopathy. Here the CDR3 reads CASSLERQGQPQHF. The CDR3 nucleotides are TGTGCCAGCAGCTTGGAACGGCAAGGTCAGCCCCAGCATTTT.